This TCR beta chain was documented in a study of T cells in Graves' hyperthyroidism and ophthalmopathy. Overall study context: At the time of initial diagnosis and before any treatment, peripheral blood was collected.

Looked up from germline, CDR1 is LGHNT and CDR2 is FRNRAP. The CDR3 loop spans 11 amino acids. V lost 3 bases and J 5 bases, leaving 2 bases between the germline ends. The source material, RNA transcripts, was used to amplify TCR beta CDR3 regions. During a first-round RT-PCR of the TCR CDR3, the HTBI primer set was used. MiXCR, run by TCRdb on the multiplex PCR reads, gives a single entry per CDR3 protein. The profile covers fewer than 300,000 distinct CDR3 sequences, with 25% to 30% appearing a single time and about a quarter taken by the ten largest. This clonotype came up many times. In patients aged 18 to 65, hyperthyroidism was newly diagnosed, with duration under 2 months.

Sequencing was done on a sample of blood. The origin of this receptor is a man aged 40-49 years with Graves' hyperthyroidism that later progressed to Graves' ophthalmopathy. The chain carries TRBV12-5 and TRBJ1-5; D not resolved. The CDR3 here is CASGFDQPQHF. In DNA, the CDR3 is TGTGCTAGTGGTTTTGATCAGCCCCAGCATTTT.